These 19 T cell receptor beta chains came from one sample sequenced in a study of control samples from healthy donors and cancer patients. Clones were read by immunoSEQ multiplex PCR, and TCRdb kept only the in-frame ones, dropping some. The data show 95,000 to 150,000 clones, around 94% seen once. Source material: PBMCs. The receptor source for this set is a man at least 80 years old with head and neck cancer.

The chain employs TRBV9 and TRBJ1-3, with a tentative D call TRBD1 (6 bases). The CDR3 loop spans 16 amino acids. Trimming pared 2 bases from V and 2 bases from J, leaving 14 bases between. Germline V gene sequence: CDR1 SGDLS, CDR2 YYNGEE. For the CDR3, the DNA is TGTGCCAGCAGCGTTTCCCCCGGGACAACTGGAAACACCATATATTTT. Protein product: CASSVSPGTTGNTIYF.

The chain is built from TRBV7-8 and TRBJ2-3; 9 positions agree with TRBD1. J was trimmed by 4 bases and V by 5 bases; bases with no gene match: 7. The CDR3 consists of 15 residues. Germline CDR1 and CDR2: SGHVS and FQNEAQ. CDR3 sequence: CASSDRTGAADTQYF. Here the CDR3 DNA reads TGTGCCAGCAGCGATCGGACAGGGGCGGCAGATACGCAGTATTTT.

V usage is TRBV3-1 (or the pseudogene TRBV3-2) and J usage is TRBJ1-1, with unresolved D. Germline assignment: CDR1 LGHDT and CDR2 YNNKEL (reference sequence). V was clipped by 3 bases and J by 5 bases, with 7 bases between them. This CDR3 is built from 12 residues. CDR3 nucleotides: TGTGCCAGCAGCCAGAGGGAAACTGAAGCTTTCTTT. Residues: CASSQRETEAFF.

This clone was observed a handful of times. The genes are TRBV6-6 and TRBJ2-5; 9 nucleotides agree with TRBD2. Germline lookup yields CDR1 MNHNY and CDR2 SVGAGI (reference sequence). J was trimmed by 4 bases and V by 2 bases; bases with no gene match: 8. The CDR3 extends over 16 amino acids. The CDR3 is CASSYADAGGIETQYF. The CDR3 bases are TGTGCCAGCAGTTACGCAGATGCGGGAGGGATAGAGACCCAGTACTTC.

CDR3 residues: CASSIIPGHPSAFF. CDR3 DNA sequence: TGTGCCAGCAGCATCATCCCGGGACACCCGTCGGCTTTCTTT. V and J are TRBV11-2 and TRBJ1-1; tentative D call: TRBD1 (6 bases). Germline lookup yields CDR1 SGHAT and CDR2 FQNNGV. This CDR3 contains 14 residues. With 5 bases removed from V and 11 bases from J, the gap between germline ends came to 21 bases. The full variable domain, completed using reference TRBV11-2 and TRBJ1-1, is EAGVAQSPRYKIIEKRQSVAFWCNPISGHATLYWYQQILGQGPKLLIQFQNNGVVDDSQLPKDRFSAERLKGVDSTLKIQPAKLEDSAVYLCASSIIPGHPSAFFGQGTRLTVV.

The gene calls are TRBV4-1 and TRBJ1-2; unclear D gene. CDR1 and CDR2 from the germline V gene are MGHRA and YSYEKL. The CDR3 runs to 12 residues. V was shortened by 1 base and J by 8 bases, with 8 bases between the two germline ends. DNA of the CDR3: TGCGCCAGCAGCCAAGTTGGATTCGGCTACACCTTC. Translated, it gives CASSQVGFGYTF.

V and J are TRBV27 and TRBJ2-7; 9 positions agree with TRBD2. V lost 6 bases, J lost 7 bases, and 4 bases stayed unmatched. Germline loops: CDR1 MNHEY, CDR2 SMNVEV (reference sequence). The CDR3 spans 12 residues. The CDR3 nucleotides read TGTGCCAGCAGACGTAGCGGGAGAGAGCAGTACTTC. It is translated as CASRRSGREQYF.

This clone has only one observation. V usage is TRBV19 and J usage is TRBJ1-5; D perhaps matches TRBD1 (6 bases). The ends were cut back, 1 base at V and 4 bases at J, with 11 bases in the middle. Per germline, CDR1 LNHDA and CDR2 SQIVND (reference sequence). CDR3 length equals 15 residues. As DNA, the CDR3 is TGTGCCAGTAGTATAGGGACAGCCACTAATCAGCCCCAGCATTTT. Its translation is CASSIGTATNQPQHF.

This clone was seen a few times. The rearrangement joins TRBV11-2 to TRBJ2-1, with 10 positions matching TRBD2. Germline CDR1 is SGHAT and CDR2 is FQNNGV. The V gene end was trimmed by 4 bases and the J gene end by 1 base; junction bases not matched to a gene: 7. CDR3 length: 17 amino acids. The CDR3 sequence: CASSSSSGSLSYNEQFF. CDR3 DNA sequence: TGTGCCAGCAGCTCATCTAGCGGGAGTCTTTCCTACAATGAGCAGTTCTTC.

The chain joins TRBV4-2 to TRBJ2-1; 7 bases fit TRBD2. J gave up 4 bases and V 1 base, and 10 bases lay outside the gene matches. The V gene's germline CDR1 is LGHNA and CDR2 YNFKEQ. The CDR3 covers 17 residues. The CDR3 here is CASSQAPSGGGYNEQFF. CDR3 DNA: TGTGCCAGCAGCCAAGCCCCGTCGGGCGGGGGTTACAATGAGCAGTTCTTC.

The chain is built from TRBV18 and TRBJ2-3; 13 bases are a match to TRBD2. This CDR3 is 20 amino acids long. Germline V gene lookup returns CDR1 KGHSH and CDR2 LQKENI. The trim removed 3 bases at V and 0 bases at J, leaving 12 bases unmatched. CDR3 DNA sequence: TGTGCCAGCTCACCCGAACTAGCGGGGGGGCGAGCGCTTAGCACAGATACGCAGTATTTT. Translating it yields CASSPELAGGRALSTDTQYF. Full variable domain (remainder filled in from reference TRBV18 and TRBJ2-3): NAGVMQNPRHLVRRRGQEARLRCSPMKGHSHVYWYRQLPEEGLKFMVYLQKENIIDESGMPKERFSAEFPKEGPSILRIQQVVRGDSAAYFCASSPELAGGRALSTDTQYFGPGTRLTVL.

This clone was seen a handful of times. Mismatch with germline at one junction end may stem from a read error. The chain combines TRBV3-1 (or the pseudogene TRBV3-2) with TRBJ2-7, with D tentatively TRBD1 (5 bases). Germline V gene sequence: CDR1 LGHDT, CDR2 YNNKEL (reference sequence). This CDR3 spans 13 amino acids. CDR3 DNA: TGTGCCAGCAGCCTTTCCAGGGTTTCTGTAGTACTCTTC. Encoded protein: CASSLSRVSVVLF.

The chain couples TRBV7-8 to TRBJ1-5; no clear D gene. The germline V gene has CDR1 SGHVS and CDR2 FQNEAQ. The V end was cut by 3 bases, the J end by 3 bases, with 12 bases between. The CDR3 has 15 residues. The CDR3 sequence is CASSFVGINNQPQHF. The CDR3 bases are TGTGCCAGCAGCTTCGTGGGGATTAACAATCAGCCCCAGCATTTT.

The chain has TRBV28 and TRBJ2-7; D tentatively reads TRBD1 or TRBD2 (5 bases each). Germline loops: CDR1 MDHEN, CDR2 SYDVKM. This CDR3 is built from 12 residues. V was trimmed by 5 bases and J by 2 bases, leaving 7 bases between them. CDR3 sequence: CASSGTAYEQYF. The CDR3 nucleotides are TGTGCCAGCAGTGGGACCGCCTACGAGCAGTACTTC.

The gene calls are TRBV3-1 (or the pseudogene TRBV3-2) and TRBJ2-2, with 8 positions matching TRBD2. The length of the CDR3 is 18 residues. J gave up 0 bases and V 0 bases, and 6 bases lay outside the gene matches. Looked up from germline, CDR1 is LGHDT and CDR2 is YNNKEL (reference sequence). The CDR3 coding sequence is TGTGCCAGCAGCCAAGAGCCGTTGACTAGCGCGAACACCGGGGAGCTGTTTTTT. Its translation: CASSQEPLTSANTGELFF.

This rearrangement joins TRBV19 to TRBJ1-1; perhaps TRBD1 as D (5 bases). V was pared by 8 bases and J by 1 base, with 14 bases between. This CDR3 spans 14 amino acids. Germline V gives CDR1 LNHDA, CDR2 SQIVND (reference sequence). The CDR3 coding sequence is TGTGCCAGTTCAAGGACGGGACGGAACACTGAAGCTTTCTTT. Its translation: CASSRTGRNTEAFF.

CDR3: CASSPSPVTSYNEQFF. CDR3 DNA: TGTGCCAGCAGCCCTAGCCCGGTTACGAGTTACAATGAGCAGTTCTTC. The V call is TRBV9, the J call TRBJ2-1, with D perhaps matching TRBD2 (5 bases). This CDR3 comprises 16 residues. Germline loops: CDR1 SGDLS, CDR2 YYNGEE. V lost 4 bases, J lost 4 bases, and 18 bases lay in between. Full variable domain (outside the CDR3, taken from reference TRBV9 and TRBJ2-1): DSGVTQTPKHLITATGQRVTLRCSPRSGDLSVYWYQQSLDQGLQFLIQYYNGEERAKGNILERFSAQQFPDLHSELNLSSLELGDSALYFCASSPSPVTSYNEQFFGPGTRLTVL.

The chain employs TRBV11-3 and TRBJ2-5, with D tentatively TRBD1 (6 bases). CDR3 length equals 18 residues. The ends were cut back, 1 base at V and 2 bases at J, with 20 bases in the middle. Germline V lookup: CDR1 SGHNT, CDR2 YENEEA. The CDR3 here is CASSLVARGQGSQETQYF. CDR3 bases: TGTGCCAGCAGCTTAGTGGCTCGGGGCCAGGGGAGTCAAGAGACCCAGTACTTC.

The chain uses TRBV12-3 or TRBV12-4 and TRBJ1-3; no reliable D call. Between the trimmed V and J ends, which lost 0 bases and 0 bases, there was a span of 0 bases. The CDR3 is 13 residues long. CDR3 coding DNA: TGTGCCAGCAGTTTAGCCTCTGGAAACACCATATATTTT. The encoded protein is CASSLASGNTIYF.